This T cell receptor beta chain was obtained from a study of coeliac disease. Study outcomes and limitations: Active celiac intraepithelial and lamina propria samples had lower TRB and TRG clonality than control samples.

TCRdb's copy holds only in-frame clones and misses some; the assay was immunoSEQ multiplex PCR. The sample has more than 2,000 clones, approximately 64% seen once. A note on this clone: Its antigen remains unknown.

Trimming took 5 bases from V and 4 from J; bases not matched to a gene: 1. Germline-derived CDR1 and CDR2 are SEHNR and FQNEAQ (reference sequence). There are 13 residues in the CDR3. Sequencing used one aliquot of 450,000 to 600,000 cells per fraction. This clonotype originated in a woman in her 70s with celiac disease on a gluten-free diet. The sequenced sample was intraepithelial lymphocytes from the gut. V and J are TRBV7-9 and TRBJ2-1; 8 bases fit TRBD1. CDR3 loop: CASSRQGYNEQFF. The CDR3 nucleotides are TGTGCCAGCAGCCGACAGGGGTACAATGAGCAGTTCTTC.